Below, 30 T cell receptor beta chains from the same sample are listed, as sequenced in a study of post-analysis software for immune sequencing data (dated by TCRdb to the mid-2010s). What the work shows at the level of the full study, not this receptor alone: Patients showed significantly higher frequencies than controls for a handful of TRBV segments, among them TRBV5-6, TRBV5-1 and TRBV20-1.

These receptors are not linked to any known antigen. Libraries came from PCR. Reads for this sample came from an Illumina HiSeq 2500. To reduce PCR and sequencing biases, unique molecular identifiers were built into the TCR beta cDNA libraries. The raw public data were reprocessed by TCRdb itself: fastp quality trimming at Q25, MiXCR clonotype calling, in-frame beta chains only. Each entry merges the rows of one CDR3 protein and shows their most common DNA and genes. The sample table holds hundreds of thousands of distinct CDR3 sequences, of which roughly 30% were seen once. The ten most abundant clones make up around 0.56% of the sample. Sequenced material: blood. The source of these receptors is a girl aged 10 to 17 with multiple sclerosis.

This clonotype has ten or more counts. Compared with germline, one end of the junction differs, possibly owing to a read error. The gene calls are TRBV18 and TRBJ2-7, with D unresolved. Per germline, CDR1 KGHSH and CDR2 LQKENI. The CDR3 spans 11 residues. CDR3 bases: TGCGCCAGCAGTCCCCGCGACGAGCAGTACTTC. This sequence encodes CASSPRDEQYF.

The CDR3 DNA sequence: TGCAGTGCTAGAGATCGAGGGGGCGGCACTTATGAAAAACTGTTTTTT. It codes for CSARDRGGGTYEKLFF. The V and J genes are TRBV20-1 and TRBJ1-4; 7 nucleotides line up with TRBD1. This CDR3 has 16 amino acids. Germline CDR1 and CDR2: DFQATT and SNEGSKA (reference sequence). With 0 bases clipped from V and 6 bases from J, the junction kept 10 bases outside the gene matches.

In regard to this clonotype: One end of the junction fails to match germline, which may point to a read error. The chain uses TRBV7-2 and TRBJ1-2; 12 bases agree with TRBD1. CDR1 and CDR2 from the germline V gene are SGHTA and FQGNSA. The length of the CDR3 is 15 residues. For the CDR3, the DNA is TGTGTCAGCAGCTTGGGGGGACAGGGGGCGAGTGGCTACACCTTC. Its translation: CVSSLGGQGASGYTF. The variable domain in full, completed from reference TRBV7-2 and TRBJ1-2, reads GAGVSQSPSNKVTEKGKDVELRCDPISGHTALYWYRQSLGQGLEFLIYFQGNSAPDKSGLPSDRFSAERTGGSVSTLTIQRTQQEDSAVYLCVSSLGGQGASGYTFGSGTRLTVV.

The chain couples TRBV13 to TRBJ2-1, with a tentative D call TRBD2 (7 bases). The CDR3 is 14 amino acids. Trimming left V 5 bases short and J 8 bases short, with 16 bases between. Per germline, CDR1 PRHDT and CDR2 FYEKMQ (reference sequence). Written as DNA, the CDR3 is TGTGCCAGCAGCCCACTAGGGGGGGCAGATGAGCAGTTCTTC. This sequence encodes CASSPLGGADEQFF.

This clonotype was recorded a few times. This rearrangement joins TRBV7-9 to TRBJ2-5; D is unresolved. The CDR3 consists of 12 residues. V shed 2 bases and J shed 11 bases, with 12 bases lying between them. Germline V gene lookup returns CDR1 SEHNR and CDR2 FQNEAQ (reference sequence). In DNA form, the CDR3 reads TGTGCCAGCAGCTTATCGTGGGATGAGCAGTACTTC. It encodes CASSLSWDEQYF.

The rearrangement joins TRBV6-1 to TRBJ2-1, with 12 bases aligning to TRBD2. The CDR3 spans 13 residues. V dropped 8 bases and J dropped 8; count of bases not matched to a gene: 4. Germline V gives CDR1 MNHNS, CDR2 SASEGT. CDR3 amino acids: CASGTSGRYEQFF. The CDR3 DNA reads TGTGCCAGCGGTACTAGCGGGAGGTATGAGCAGTTCTTC.

Ten or more counts support this clonotype. The J gene is TRBJ2-4, the V gene TRBV7-2; no clear D. This CDR3 has 16 amino acids. CDR1 and CDR2 from the germline V gene are SGHTA and FQGNSA. The ends were cut back, 2 bases at V and 5 bases at J, with 16 bases in the middle. The chain's CDR3 is CASSLIRLSGQNIQYF. For the CDR3, the DNA is TGTGCCAGCAGCTTAATTAGACTTTCGGGCCAAAACATTCAGTACTTC.

The chain recombines TRBV5-1 with TRBJ2-2, with 9 bases identical to TRBD1. Germline V gene data show CDR1 as SGHRS and CDR2 as YFSETQ. The CDR3 sequence is 16 residues long. V shed 4 bases, J shed 1 base, and the junction held 5 bases outside the gene matches. CDR3 region: CASSRGQGWNTGELFF. CDR3 DNA sequence: TGCGCCAGCAGCCGGGGACAGGGATGGAACACCGGGGAGCTGTTTTTT.

The chain uses TRBV18 and TRBJ1-2; 8 bases map to TRBD1. The CDR3 runs to 14 residues. V was pared by 4 bases and J by 6 bases, with 7 bases of the junction left unmatched. CDR1 KGHSH and CDR2 LQKENI come from the germline V gene. CDR3 amino acids: CASSQGQGLDGYTF. Here the CDR3 DNA reads TGTGCCAGCTCACAAGGACAGGGCCTAGATGGCTACACCTTC.

Note on this clonotype: Since a much larger clone is just one base distant, this may be a read error. The chain recombines TRBV6-5 with TRBJ2-5, with D tentatively TRBD2 (5 bases). Germline CDR1 is MNHEY and CDR2 is SVGAGI. This CDR3 comprises 14 residues. CDR3 nucleotides: TGTGACAGCAGTTACTCGAGCGGAGAAGAGACCCAGTACTTC. It is translated as CDSSYSSGEETQYF.

This clonotype showed up many times. J is TRBJ2-7 and V is TRBV7-2, with 8 bases identical to TRBD2. Germline loops: CDR1 SGHTA, CDR2 FQGNSA. CDR3 length: 14 amino acids. V trimming: 6 bases; J trimming: 2 bases; junction bases outside the gene matches: 6. The CDR3 reads CASSLSSGTYEQYF. The CDR3 DNA reads TGTGCCAGCAGTTTGAGTAGCGGGACCTACGAGCAGTACTTC.

The CDR3 sequence is CASSLHWENTGELFF. The CDR3 DNA reads TGTGCCAGCAGCTTACACTGGGAGAACACCGGGGAGCTGTTTTTT. V and J are TRBV13 and TRBJ2-2; D ambiguous. Germline CDR1 PRHDT, CDR2 FYEKMQ (reference sequence). The CDR3 consists of 15 residues. The V end was cut by 2 bases, the J end by 1 base, with 8 bases between.

The chain uses TRBV9 and TRBJ2-2; unclear D gene. Per germline, CDR1 SGDLS and CDR2 YYNGEE. The CDR3 runs to 16 residues. The germline V and J ends were trimmed by 0 bases and 2 bases, with 11 bases remaining between them. The CDR3 here is CASSVGARSNTGELFF. CDR3 nucleotide sequence: TGTGCCAGCAGCGTAGGGGCCAGGTCAAACACCGGGGAGCTGTTTTTT.

The CDR3 spells CASSEFRGRASEQFF. The CDR3 DNA reads as TGTGCCAGCAGTGAATTCCGCGGGAGGGCCAGTGAGCAGTTCTTC. The chain links TRBV2 to TRBJ2-1, with 9 bases matching TRBD2. This CDR3 comprises 15 residues. V lost 2 bases and J lost 9; bases outside the gene matches: 8. Germline-derived CDR1 and CDR2 are SNHLY and FYNNEI.

The J gene is TRBJ2-7, the V gene TRBV13; possibly TRBD1 for D (6 bases). V lost 5 bases, J lost 7 bases, and 12 bases lay in between. The CDR3 loop spans 12 amino acids. Germline V gene lookup returns CDR1 PRHDT and CDR2 FYEKMQ (reference sequence). Here the CDR3 DNA reads TGTGCCAGCAGCCCGTACAGGGTGGAGCAGTACTTC. It encodes CASSPYRVEQYF.

This clonotype occurred many times. The chain couples TRBV10-2 to TRBJ2-7; 7 positions match TRBD2. The CDR3 runs to 16 residues. V lost 0 bases and J lost 5; bases outside the gene matches: 10. CDR1 is WSHSY, CDR2 SAAADI, per germline. The CDR3 spells CASSESAASGWHEQYF. The DNA for the CDR3 is TGCGCCAGCAGTGAGTCTGCGGCTAGCGGTTGGCACGAGCAGTACTTC.

V is TRBV12-3 or TRBV12-4 and J is TRBJ2-1, with 10 positions matching TRBD2. The CDR3 has 13 amino acids. V gave up 7 bases and J gave up 7 bases; unmatched junction bases: 4. CDR3 amino acids: CASMGLAQNEQFF. The CDR3 DNA follows: TGTGCCAGCATGGGACTAGCGCAAAATGAGCAGTTCTTC.

This clonotype was picked up a small number of times. The V call is TRBV12-3 or TRBV12-4, the J call TRBJ2-7; 8 positions match TRBD1. V was pared by 3 bases and J by 5 bases, with 6 bases of the junction left unmatched. The CDR3 sequence is 14 residues long. The CDR3 reads CASSFHGQGDEQYF. The CDR3 DNA reads TGTGCCAGCAGTTTTCACGGACAGGGTGACGAGCAGTACTTC.

This clonotype was seen a single time. The rearrangement joins TRBV6-1 to TRBJ2-1; 12 nucleotides match TRBD2. The germline V gene encodes CDR1 MNHNS and CDR2 SASEGT. V lost 8 bases and J lost 7; bases outside the gene matches: 6. This CDR3 contains 14 residues. The CDR3 reads CASSTSGGWNEQFF. DNA for the CDR3: TGTGCCAGCTCCACTAGCGGGGGGTGGAATGAGCAGTTCTTC.

As for this clonotype: Mismatch with germline at one junction end may stem from a read error. The chain joins TRBV20-1 to TRBJ1-5, with 8 bases lining up with TRBD1. The CDR3 covers 13 residues. Germline loops: CDR1 DFQATT, CDR2 SNEGSKA (reference sequence). The CDR3 reads CSAPDRGNQPRHF. CDR3 bases: TGCAGTGCTCCCGACAGGGGCAATCAGCCCCGGCATTTT.

This clonotype has a handful of counts. The CDR3 loop is CSAVGLAGAKNIQYF. CDR3 bases: TGCAGTGCCGTTGGACTAGCGGGAGCCAAAAACATTCAGTACTTC. The V call is TRBV20-1, the J call TRBJ2-4, with TRBD2 matching 11 bases. CDR3 length: 15 amino acids. V trimming: 6 bases; J trimming: 0 bases; junction bases outside the gene matches: 4. Germline-derived CDR1 and CDR2 are DFQATT and SNEGSKA (reference sequence).

The chain employs TRBV6-5 and TRBJ1-1; no firm D call. The CDR3 contains 13 residues. CDR1 is MNHEY, CDR2 SVGAGI, per germline. Trimming shortened V by 6 bases and J by 4 bases, and 12 bases separated the two germline ends. The CDR3 loop reads CASSFGRSTEAFF. CDR3 nucleotides: TGTGCCAGCAGCTTCGGGAGGTCCACTGAAGCTTTCTTT.

This sequence joins TRBV12-3 or TRBV12-4 and TRBJ1-1; possibly TRBD1 for D (5 bases). V was pared by 5 bases and J by 1 base, with 8 bases between. CDR3 size: 13 residues. CDR3 protein: CASSDSPNTEAFF. CDR3 sequence (DNA): TGTGCCAGCAGTGACAGTCCGAACACTGAAGCTTTCTTT.

This clonotype has only a few counts. The V call is TRBV18, the J call TRBJ2-7, with D possibly being TRBD2 (6 bases). The CDR3 totals 14 residues. CDR1 is KGHSH and CDR2 is LQKENI in the germline V gene. Deletions cut 5 bases from V and 2 bases from J, with 13 bases between. Here the CDR3 reads CASSMAGPTYEQYF. The CDR3 DNA is TGTGCCAGCTCAATGGCGGGACCTACCTACGAGCAGTACTTC.

This clonotype was seen a few times. This sequence joins TRBV5-1 and TRBJ1-2, with TRBD1 matching 8 bases. Germline lookup yields CDR1 SGHRS and CDR2 YFSETQ. V lost 4 bases, J lost 5 bases, and 13 bases stayed unmatched. The CDR3 contains 16 residues. The CDR3 is CASSRRQGRGEYGYTF. Here the CDR3 DNA reads TGCGCCAGCAGCCGCCGACAGGGGCGAGGGGAGTATGGCTACACCTTC.

The DNA of the CDR3 is TGTGCCAGCAGTTGGGGGAAAACGAGGGCGACCAATCAGCCCCAGCATTTT. It yields the protein CASSWGKTRATNQPQHF. The genes are TRBV12-3 or TRBV12-4 and TRBJ1-5; TRBD1 is a possible D gene (5 bases). V was trimmed by 4 bases and J by 3 bases, leaving 19 bases between them. The CDR3 consists of 17 residues.

This clonotype was observed a few times. This rearrangement joins TRBV3-1 to TRBJ1-2, with 7 bases lining up with TRBD1. The CDR3 is made up of 14 amino acids. After removal of 2 bases from V and 3 bases from J, the junction contained 3 bases not matched to a gene. The germline CDR1 and CDR2 sequences are LGHDT and YNNKEL (reference sequence). Here the CDR3 DNA reads TGTGCCAGCAGCCAACTAACAGGGGACTATGGCTACACCTTC. It is translated as CASSQLTGDYGYTF. Full variable domain (outside the CDR3, taken from reference TRBV3-1 and TRBJ1-2): DTAVSQTPKYLVTQMGNDKSIKCEQNLGHDTMYWYKQDSKKFLKIMFSYNNKELIINETVPNRFSPKSPDKAHLNLHINSLELGDSAVYFCASSQLTGDYGYTFGSGTRLTVV.

This rearrangement joins TRBV20-1 to TRBJ2-5; 9 nucleotides match TRBD1. The length of the CDR3 is 15 residues. CDR1 is DFQATT, CDR2 SNEGSKA, per germline (reference sequence). The J segment lost 3 bases and the V segment lost 6 bases, leaving 11 bases of the junction unmatched. CDR3 loop: CSAINRGPSKETQYF. The CDR3 nucleotides are TGCAGTGCCATTAACAGGGGGCCTTCTAAAGAGACCCAGTACTTC.

This chain links TRBV20-1 with TRBJ2-7; 8 bases align to TRBD2. The end of the DNA fits TRBJ2-5 better, so the J call may be wrong. CDR3 length: 13 residues. Per germline, CDR1 DFQATT and CDR2 SNEGSKA (reference sequence). Written as DNA, the CDR3 is TGCAGTGCTAGAGGCCCGGGGGGGGAGACCCAGTACTTC. This encodes CSARGPGGETQYF.

As concerns this clonotype: With a much larger clone just one base away, this may be a read error. CDR3 in DNA: TGTGCCAGCAGCTCCGCTGGGGCCAACGTCCGGACTTTC. Its protein product is CASSSAGANVRTF. The V gene is TRBV7-8, the J gene TRBJ2-6; D possibly corresponds to TRBD1 (5 bases). Germline V gene sequence: CDR1 SGHVS, CDR2 FQNEAQ. The length of the CDR3 is 13 residues.